A single sample gave rise to the 9 T cell receptor beta chains below, sequenced in a study of CD8+ T cells in alopecia areata. The treatment was: oral pan-JAK inhibitor, 5-10 mg twice daily. Extracted from the samples, RNA was reverse transcribed into cDNA to serve as the sequencing template. Sequenced by immunoSEQ multiplex PCR; TCRdb stores in-frame clones only, minus some. In the table there are approximately 210,000 clones, approximately 40% of which are singletons. Sequenced here: CD4+ T cells sorted from blood, sampled around week 37, from a patient treated with tofacitinib. The receptors originated from a human donor with alopecia areata.

The chain links TRBV7-2 to TRBJ2-5; TRBD2 matches at 16 bases. CDR3 size: 17 residues. The germline V gene has CDR1 SGHTA and CDR2 FQGNSA. V shed 5 bases and J 7 bases; nucleotides not matched to a gene: 10. Here the CDR3 reads CASSMGLAGGRSGTQYF. Written as DNA, the CDR3 is TGTGCCAGCAGCATGGGACTAGCGGGAGGGCGATCGGGGACCCAGTACTTC.

V usage is TRBV28 and J usage is TRBJ1-2; TRBD1 agrees at 8 bases. CDR3 size: 16 residues. Trimming took 3 bases from V and 4 from J; bases not matched to a gene: 10. The V gene's germline CDR1 is MDHEN and CDR2 SYDVKM. The CDR3 here is CASSLPRTGLGYGYTF. CDR3 in DNA: TGTGCCAGCAGTTTGCCCCGGACAGGGTTGGGCTATGGCTACACCTTC.

The gene calls are TRBV30 and TRBJ2-2; TRBD1 matches at 9 bases. This CDR3 has 15 amino acids. V trimming: 5 bases; J trimming: 6 bases; junction bases outside the gene matches: 10. CDR1 GTSNPN and CDR2 SVGIG come from the germline V gene (reference sequence). The CDR3 DNA sequence: TGTGCCTGGCTTCGCCGACAGGGGGGTCCCGGGGAGCTGTTTTTT. Encoded protein: CAWLRRQGGPGELFF. The whole variable domain, filled in from reference TRBV30 and TRBJ2-2, reads SQTIHQWPATLVQPVGSPLSLECTVEGTSNPNLYWYRQAAGRGLQLLFYSVGIGQISSEVPQNLSASRPQDRQFILSSKKLLLSDSGFYLCAWLRRQGGPGELFFGEGSRLTVL.

The rearrangement joins TRBV5-1 to TRBJ2-5; 8 bases align to TRBD1. This CDR3 has 12 amino acids. V was clipped by 6 bases and J by 5 bases; unmatched bases: 3. Per germline, CDR1 SGHRS and CDR2 YFSETQ. CDR3 DNA: TGCGCCAGCAACGACAGGGGTGAGACCCAGTACTTC. This codes for CASNDRGETQYF.

This clone showed up just a few times. The rearrangement uses TRBV7-7 and TRBJ2-1; 9 nucleotides align to TRBD1. V lost 5 bases and J lost 6; bases outside the gene matches: 2. Germline CDR1 reads SSHAT; CDR2 reads FNYEAQ (reference sequence). The CDR3 covers 13 residues. For the CDR3, the DNA is TGTGCCAGCAGCCTGGGACAGGGCAATGAGCAGTTCTTC. It is translated as CASSLGQGNEQFF. Full variable domain (outside the CDR3, taken from reference TRBV7-7 and TRBJ2-1): GAGVSQSPRYKVTKRGQDVTLRCDPISSHATLYWYQQALGQGPEFLTYFNYEAQPDKSGLPSDRFSAERPEGSISTLTIQRTEQRDSAMYRCASSLGQGNEQFFGPGTRLTVL.

The V gene is TRBV7-2, the J gene TRBJ1-2, with TRBD1 matching 8 bases. Germline-derived CDR1 and CDR2 are SGHTA and FQGNSA. Trimming took 3 bases from V and 5 from J; bases not matched to a gene: 5. The CDR3 consists of 14 residues. The CDR3 sequence: CASSLPRQGYGYTF. CDR3 sequence (DNA): TGTGCCAGCAGCTTGCCCAGACAGGGGTATGGCTACACCTTC.

This clone was seen many times. Here the CDR3 reads CASSPHEKLFF. CDR3 sequence (DNA): TGTGCCAGCAGCCCACATGAAAAACTGTTTTTT. The chain uses TRBV7-8 and TRBJ1-4, with D hard to call. There are 11 residues in the CDR3. The V and J ends lost 5 bases and 6 bases respectively, with 4 bases between them. CDR1 SGHVS and CDR2 FQNEAQ come from the germline V gene.

The rearrangement joins TRBV7-2 to TRBJ2-3; D is unclear. V lost 1 base to trimming and J lost 6 bases, with 17 bases between them. Germline CDR1 SGHTA, CDR2 FQGNSA. The CDR3 contains 16 residues. Here the CDR3 reads CASSLEVSVPMDTQYF. The CDR3 DNA follows: TGTGCCAGCAGCTTAGAGGTGTCGGTCCCTATGGATACGCAGTATTTT.

The rearrangement joins TRBV2 to TRBJ2-7; TRBD1 matches 7 bases. The V gene end was trimmed by 0 bases and the J gene end by 6 bases; junction bases not matched to a gene: 2. The CDR3 sequence is 13 residues long. Germline V lookup: CDR1 SNHLY, CDR2 FYNNEI. The CDR3 DNA reads TGTGCCAGCAGTGAAGCGTCAGGGGGCGAGCAGTACTTC. It translates to CASSEASGGEQYF.